This TCR beta chain was observed in a study of preoperative IRX-2 immunotherapy in early breast cancer. Treatment in this sample: preoperative locoregional IRX-2 cytokine immunotherapy. Samples came from a phase Ib trial of preoperative locoregional IRX-2 cytokine immunotherapy. The assay was immunoSEQ multiplex PCR, and TCRdb's table has in-frame clones only and misses some. There are 95,000 to 100,000 clones in the sample; just over 85% occur only once, and around 2% lies in the top ten. J gave up 2 bases and V 3 bases, and 3 bases lay outside the gene matches. CDR3 length: 14 amino acids. In germline, CDR1 is SQVTM, CDR2 ANQGSEA.

The V gene is TRBV29-1, the J gene TRBJ2-3; 9 bases map to TRBD2. The sequence was collected from a human donor with breast cancer. The sequences come from tumor tissue, collected after IRX-2 immunotherapy. CDR3 bases: TGCAGCGTTGACCTAGCGGGGCCCACAGATACGCAGTATTTT. The encoded protein is CSVDLAGPTDTQYF.